This T cell receptor beta chain was observed in a study of response to subunit inactivated influenza vaccine. With regard to this clonotype: Its cognate antigen is unknown.

MiXCR was run by TCRdb on the RT-PCR reads, yielding one entry per CDR3 protein. The sample records 500,000 to 600,000 distinct CDR3 sequences, about 8% being singletons. Study-wide findings and caveats: It was suggested by the authors that few new T cells are recruited by each seasonal influenza vaccination.

Germline lookup yields CDR1 SGHAT and CDR2 FQNNGV. The CDR3 extends over 14 amino acids. The J segment lost 9 bases and the V segment lost 5 bases, leaving 7 bases of the junction unmatched. This specimen was PBMCs from blood, taken roughly 24 months after vaccination. This chain connects TRBV11-2 to TRBJ2-1; TRBD1 agrees at 10 bases. The sequence was collected from a man in his fifties or sixties who received an inactivated influenza vaccine. The CDR3 DNA reads TGTGCCAGCAGCCCCCGGGACAGGGGAGGTGAGCAGTTCTTC. Amino acids: CASSPRDRGGEQFF.